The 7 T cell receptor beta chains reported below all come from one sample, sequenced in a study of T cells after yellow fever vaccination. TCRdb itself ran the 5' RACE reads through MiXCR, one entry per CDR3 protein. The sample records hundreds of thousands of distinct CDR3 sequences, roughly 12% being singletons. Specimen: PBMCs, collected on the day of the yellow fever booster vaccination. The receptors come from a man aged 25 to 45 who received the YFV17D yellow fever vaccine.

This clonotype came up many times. The CDR3 protein is CASSQRVRGSSYNEQFF. The CDR3 nucleotides read TGTGCCAGCAGCCAAAGAGTCCGAGGGAGCTCCTACAATGAGCAGTTCTTC. The J gene is TRBJ2-1, the V gene TRBV14, with D perhaps matching TRBD2 (5 bases). CDR1 is SGHDN and CDR2 is FVKESK in the germline V gene. Trimming cost V 2 bases and J 0 bases, with 14 bases left between them. The CDR3 totals 17 residues. Based on the CDR3 plus reference TRBV14 and TRBJ2-1, the full variable domain is EAGVTQFPSHSVIEKGQTVTLRCDPISGHDNLYWYRRVMGKEIKFLLHFVKESKQDESGMPNNRFLAERTGGTYSTLKVQPAELEDSGVYFCASSQRVRGSSYNEQFFGPGTRLTVL.

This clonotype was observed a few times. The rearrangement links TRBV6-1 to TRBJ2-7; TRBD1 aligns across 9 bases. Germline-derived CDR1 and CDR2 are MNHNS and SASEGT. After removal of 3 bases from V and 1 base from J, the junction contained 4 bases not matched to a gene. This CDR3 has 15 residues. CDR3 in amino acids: CASSEEGTGSYEQYF. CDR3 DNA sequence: TGTGCCAGCAGTGAGGAGGGGACAGGGTCCTACGAGCAGTACTTC.

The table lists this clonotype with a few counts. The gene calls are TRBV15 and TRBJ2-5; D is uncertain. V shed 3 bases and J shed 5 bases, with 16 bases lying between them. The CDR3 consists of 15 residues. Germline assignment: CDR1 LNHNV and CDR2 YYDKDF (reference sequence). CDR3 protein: CATSSGSRDWETQYF. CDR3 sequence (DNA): TGTGCCACCAGCAGCGGCAGCCGAGACTGGGAGACCCAGTACTTC. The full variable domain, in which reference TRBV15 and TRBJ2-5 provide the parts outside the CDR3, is DAMVIQNPRYQVTQFGKPVTLSCSQTLNHNVMYWYQQKSSQAPKLLFHYYDKDFNNEADTPDNFQSRRPNTSFCFLDIRSPGLGDTAMYLCATSSGSRDWETQYFGPGTRLLVL.

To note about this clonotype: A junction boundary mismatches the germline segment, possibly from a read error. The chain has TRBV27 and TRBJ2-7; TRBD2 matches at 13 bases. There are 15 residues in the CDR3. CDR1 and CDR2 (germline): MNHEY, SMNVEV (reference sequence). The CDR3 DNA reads TGTGTCAGCAGTCAGCGGACTAGCGGGAGCTACGAGCAGTACTTC. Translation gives CVSSQRTSGSYEQYF.

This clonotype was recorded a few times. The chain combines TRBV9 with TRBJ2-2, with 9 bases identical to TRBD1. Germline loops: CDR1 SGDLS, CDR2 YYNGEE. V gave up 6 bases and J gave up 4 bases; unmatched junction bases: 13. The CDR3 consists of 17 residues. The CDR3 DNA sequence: TGTGCCAGCACCCGCCCCCGGGGACAGGGTGTCACCGGGGAGCTGTTTTTT. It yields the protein CASTRPRGQGVTGELFF.

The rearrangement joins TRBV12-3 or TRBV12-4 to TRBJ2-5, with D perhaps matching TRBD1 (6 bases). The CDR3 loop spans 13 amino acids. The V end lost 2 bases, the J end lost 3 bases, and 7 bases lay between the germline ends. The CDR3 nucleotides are TGTGCCAGCAGTTTAAGGACAGAAGAGACCCAGTACTTC. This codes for CASSLRTEETQYF.

The CDR3 protein is CASSQDGDRINTEAFF. Here the CDR3 DNA reads TGCGCCAGCAGCCAAGATGGGGACAGGATTAACACTGAAGCTTTCTTT. The rearrangement uses TRBV4-1 and TRBJ1-1, with 8 bases aligning to TRBD1. The CDR3 is 16 amino acids. Germline V CDR1 and CDR2: MGHRA, YSYEKL. Trimming took 0 bases from V and 2 from J; bases not matched to a gene: 5.